Listed here are 25 T cell receptor beta chains from one sample, sequenced in a study of T cell responses to AZD1222 COVID-19 vaccine. Data came from immunoSEQ multiplex PCR; TCRdb stores just in-frame clones and leaves some out. The sample lists some 160,000 clones; 75% to 95% were seen once. The material was peripheral blood, obtained on day 0 of AZD1222 vaccination. These receptors originate from an adult in good health.

V gene TRBV18 combines with J gene TRBJ1-6; TRBD1 matches at 8 bases. With 4 bases clipped from V and 5 bases from J, the junction kept 7 bases outside the gene matches. Germline V lookup: CDR1 KGHSH, CDR2 LQKENI. The CDR3 is made up of 16 amino acids. The CDR3 region has the DNA TGTGCCAGCTCACGTCTCGGACAGGGAAATAATTCACCCCTCCACTTT. Encoded protein: CASSRLGQGNNSPLHF. The full variable domain, with the rest looked up from reference TRBV18 and TRBJ1-6, is NAGVMQNPRHLVRRRGQEARLRCSPMKGHSHVYWYRQLPEEGLKFMVYLQKENIIDESGMPKERFSAEFPKEGPSILRIQQVVRGDSAAYFCASSRLGQGNNSPLHFGNGTRLTVT.

This clone came up once. This sequence joins TRBV7-2 and TRBJ2-7; weak D call: TRBD1 (6 bases). From germline, CDR1 is SGHTA and CDR2 FQGNSA. The CDR3 has 12 residues. V gave up 2 bases and J gave up 4 bases, with 6 bases separating them. As DNA, the CDR3 is TGTGCCAGCAGCTTACAGGGGTACGAGCAGTACTTC. Protein product: CASSLQGYEQYF. Complete variable domain (other parts from reference TRBV7-2 and TRBJ2-7): GAGVSQSPSNKVTEKGKDVELRCDPISGHTALYWYRQSLGQGLEFLIYFQGNSAPDKSGLPSDRFSAERTGGSVSTLTIQRTQQEDSAVYLCASSLQGYEQYFGPGTRLTVT.

The chain recombines TRBV7-9 with TRBJ2-7; 8 bases map to TRBD1. In germline, CDR1 is SEHNR, CDR2 FQNEAQ (reference sequence). The V segment lost 5 bases and the J segment 2 bases; nucleotides outside the gene matches: 5. The CDR3 is made up of 14 amino acids. CDR3 loop: CASSPDRVAYEQYF. In nucleotides, the CDR3 is TGTGCCAGCAGCCCGGACAGGGTGGCCTACGAGCAGTACTTC.

This chain uses TRBV23-1 with TRBJ1-4; D perhaps matches TRBD1 (6 bases). TRBV23-1 is given ORF status, its function remaining uncertain. Trimming took off 6 bases at V and 7 bases at J, with 21 bases between the two ends. CDR3 length equals 16 residues. CDR3: CASRGHFLWVREKLFF. CDR3 sequence (DNA): TGCGCCAGCAGGGGACATTTCTTGTGGGTTCGTGAAAAACTGTTTTTT.

The chain is built from TRBV6-5 and TRBJ2-1, with 7 bases fitting TRBD2. In germline, CDR1 is MNHEY, CDR2 SVGAGI. V shed 7 bases, J shed 4 bases, and the junction held 10 bases outside the gene matches. This CDR3 contains 15 residues. The CDR3 is CASTLGEGGYNEQFF. The CDR3 nucleotides are TGTGCCAGCACGCTGGGGGAGGGTGGGTACAATGAGCAGTTCTTC.

The chain recombines TRBV15 with TRBJ2-1; 7 bases fit TRBD2. The ends lost 4 bases at V and 7 bases at J; junction bases unmatched: 4. The germline V gene encodes CDR1 LNHNV and CDR2 YYDKDF (reference sequence). CDR3 length equals 13 residues. CDR3 DNA sequence: TGTGCCACCAGCACGGGGGGTGTAAATGAGCAGTTCTTC. Its translation is CATSTGGVNEQFF.

The chain links TRBV7-2 to TRBJ1-3; D gene ambiguous. The germline gives CDR1 SGHTA, CDR2 FQGNSA. The CDR3 loop spans 15 amino acids. V lost 5 bases, J lost 4 bases, and 15 bases lay in between. DNA of the CDR3: TGTGCCAGCAGCCTCTCCCAGGCGAGAGGAAACACCATATATTTT. This translates into CASSLSQARGNTIYF.

This rearrangement joins TRBV4-1 to TRBJ1-4; D not resolved. Deletions cut 4 bases from V and 3 bases from J, with 18 bases between. The CDR3 extends over 17 amino acids. The germline V gene has CDR1 MGHRA and CDR2 YSYEKL. The CDR3 DNA is TGCGCCAGCAGCCCCTACCCCGCGGGAACGGCTAATGAAAAACTGTTTTTT. Its protein is CASSPYPAGTANEKLFF.

V is TRBV19 and J is TRBJ2-5, with 8 bases matching TRBD1. Germline assignment: CDR1 LNHDA and CDR2 SQIVND (reference sequence). The CDR3 has 13 amino acids. The V and J ends lost 10 bases and 3 bases, in that order; junction bases with no gene match: 7. The CDR3 DNA is TGTGCCACCCGGACAGGGTTGAAAGAGACCCAGTACTTC. It yields the protein CATRTGLKETQYF.

V usage is TRBV6-2 or TRBV6-3 and J usage is TRBJ1-1; D is possibly TRBD1 (5 bases). The CDR3 runs to 16 residues. The V and J ends lost 5 bases and 4 bases respectively, with 20 bases between them. CDR1 MNHEY and CDR2 SVGEGT come from the germline V gene. CDR3 amino acids: CASSTNRLQGGTEAFF. The CDR3 nucleotides are TGTGCCAGCAGTACCAATAGGCTCCAGGGAGGCACTGAAGCTTTCTTT.

This clone counts as medium-sized. The chain employs TRBV10-1 and TRBJ2-3, with TRBD2 matching over 7 bases. This CDR3 comprises 12 residues. Germline V gene sequence: CDR1 WNHNN, CDR2 SYGVQD (reference sequence). The junction had 2 bases not matched to a gene; V was cut back by 11 bases and J by 0 bases. The CDR3 DNA reads as TGCGCCCGTAGCGGGAGCACAGATACGCAGTATTTT. Its protein is CARSGSTDTQYF.

The chain links TRBV20-1 to TRBJ1-1, with D possibly TRBD1 on 6 matching bases. Germline-derived CDR1 and CDR2 are DFQATT and SNEGSKA (reference sequence). This CDR3 is built from 11 residues. CDR3 in amino acids: CRGGLNTEAFF. The CDR3 bases are TGCAGGGGGGGGCTGAACACTGAAGCTTTCTTT.

The chain combines TRBV11-2 with TRBJ1-1; D remains unclear. V lost 5 bases and J 2 bases, leaving 6 bases between the germline ends. CDR3 length equals 12 residues. Germline CDR1 reads SGHAT; CDR2 reads FQNNGV. The CDR3, as DNA: TGTGCCAGCAGCCGAGGAAACACTGAAGCTTTCTTT. Protein: CASSRGNTEAFF.

The sample holds one count of this clone. The chain couples TRBV5-4 to TRBJ2-2, with no clear D. CDR1 is SGHNT, CDR2 YYREEE, per germline (reference sequence). The CDR3 is 15 amino acids. The ends were cut back, 4 bases at V and 1 base at J, with 11 bases in the middle. The CDR3 is CASSLKTVNTGELFF. The CDR3 DNA reads as TGTGCCAGCAGCCTTAAGACGGTGAACACCGGGGAGCTGTTTTTT. Looking up the rest from reference TRBV5-4 and TRBJ2-2 gives the full variable domain: ETGVTQSPTHLIKTRGQQVTLRCSSQSGHNTVSWYQQALGQGPQFIFQYYREEENGRGNFPPRFSGLQFPNYSSELNVNALELDDSALYLCASSLKTVNTGELFFGEGSRLTVL.

This clone was recorded only once. The J gene is TRBJ2-7, the V gene TRBV14; 11 bases map to TRBD1. Germline CDR1 is SGHDN and CDR2 is FVKESK. Losses at the gene ends were 4 bases for V and 5 bases for J; bases not matched to a gene: 10. CDR3 length: 16 amino acids. The CDR3 region is CASSRAGTGGSNEQYF. The CDR3 region has the DNA TGTGCCAGCAGCCGAGCCGGGACAGGGGGATCTAACGAGCAGTACTTC.

This chain joins TRBV27 and TRBJ2-1; TRBD2 matches at 11 bases. CDR1 MNHEY and CDR2 SMNVEV come from the germline V gene (reference sequence). The CDR3 is 15 amino acids. Unmatched junction bases numbered 11, after V lost 11 bases and J lost 5 bases. CDR3 in amino acids: CAAGGIAGGNNEQFF. The CDR3 region has the DNA TGTGCCGCGGGAGGAATAGCGGGAGGGAACAATGAGCAGTTCTTC.

This clone was observed a single time. The rearrangement links TRBV28 to TRBJ2-4; D is uncertain. This CDR3 region has 14 residues. With 3 bases removed from V and 2 bases from J, the gap between germline ends came to 8 bases. Germline loops: CDR1 MDHEN, CDR2 SYDVKM. The CDR3 nucleotides are TGTGCCAGCAGTTTGGACGTTTCCAAAAACATTCAGTACTTC. The encoded protein is CASSLDVSKNIQYF.

The chain carries TRBV7-9 and TRBJ2-1; D is undetermined. There are 18 residues in the CDR3. Trimming cost V 5 bases and J 1 base, with 21 bases left between them. Germline CDR1 is SEHNR and CDR2 is FQNEAQ (reference sequence). The CDR3 is CASSTPYLTHASYNEQFF. The CDR3 bases are TGTGCCAGCAGCACCCCCTATCTGACTCACGCGTCCTACAATGAGCAGTTCTTC.

This clone was picked up one time. The gene calls are TRBV19 and TRBJ2-5, with unresolved D. Trimming cost V 6 bases and J 1 base, with 6 bases left between them. Germline lookup yields CDR1 LNHDA and CDR2 SQIVND (reference sequence). CDR3 length: 12 amino acids. The chain's CDR3 is CASRSSQETQYF. Here the CDR3 DNA reads TGTGCCAGTAGGTCCAGCCAAGAGACCCAGTACTTC.

J is TRBJ1-4 and V is TRBV7-9, with D maybe TRBD1 (5 bases). V was shortened by 5 bases and J by 6 bases, with 16 bases between the two germline ends. The CDR3 has 15 residues. Germline lookup yields CDR1 SEHNR and CDR2 FQNEAQ (reference sequence). The CDR3 sequence: CASSKRPGGDEKLFF. The CDR3 bases are TGTGCCAGCAGCAAACGACCCGGGGGAGATGAAAAACTGTTTTTT.

This chain joins TRBV29-1 and TRBJ2-7; D possibly matches TRBD1 or TRBD2 (5 bases each). V gave up 4 bases and J gave up 0 bases, with 19 bases separating them. CDR3 size: 16 residues. Germline CDR1 is SQVTM and CDR2 is ANQGSEA. The CDR3: CSVGGISRRSSYEQYF. The CDR3 bases are TGCAGCGTTGGGGGGATTTCTCGTAGGAGCTCCTACGAGCAGTACTTC.

J is TRBJ2-1 and V is TRBV18, with 7 bases identical to TRBD2. Germline V gene sequence: CDR1 KGHSH, CDR2 LQKENI. The CDR3 runs 23 residues. V was pared by 2 bases and J by 0 bases, with 25 bases of the junction left unmatched. The CDR3 coding sequence is TGTGCCAGCTCACCATTTTTTAGATCTGGGCGGGAGATCCCTTTAACCTCCTACAATGAGCAGTTCTTC. Protein sequence: CASSPFFRSGREIPLTSYNEQFF.

The rearrangement joins TRBV2 to TRBJ1-2; no firm D call. Germline-derived CDR1 and CDR2 are SNHLY and FYNNEI. The CDR3 is made up of 11 amino acids. Trimming stripped 3 bases from V and 6 bases from J, with 5 bases between. CDR3 DNA sequence: TGTGCCAGCAGTGAGCCCGATGGCTACACCTTC. Its protein is CASSEPDGYTF.

This rearrangement joins TRBV6-5 to TRBJ1-1, with D hard to call. Germline V lookup: CDR1 MNHEY, CDR2 SVGAGI. This CDR3 comprises 11 residues. The V end was cut by 7 bases, the J end by 1 base, with 4 bases between. The CDR3 sequence: CASKGNTEAFF. The CDR3 DNA reads TGTGCCAGCAAGGGGAACACTGAAGCTTTCTTT.

This clone appeared a single time. The V call is TRBV3-1 (or the pseudogene TRBV3-2), the J call TRBJ2-7, with TRBD1 matching over 7 bases. Germline CDR1 is LGHDT and CDR2 is YNNKEL (reference sequence). V shed 3 bases and J 3 bases; nucleotides not matched to a gene: 8. The CDR3 loop spans 15 amino acids. CDR3: CASSQSHQGVYEQYF. As DNA, the CDR3 is TGTGCCAGCAGCCAGAGTCACCAGGGGGTCTACGAGCAGTACTTC.